The present T cell receptor (beta chain) was sequenced within a study of blood T cell repertoires in COVID-19. Trimming cost V 0 bases and J 0 bases; bases outside gene matches: 6. This CDR3 spans 17 amino acids. Germline V CDR1 and CDR2: LGHDT, YNNKEL (reference sequence). Repertoires were generated with immunoSEQ multiplex PCR, while TCRdb's copy carries only in-frame clones and drops some. The table shows 110,000 to 150,000 clones, with about 80% occurring only once. The clonotype originates from a human donor in a cohort sampled during active COVID-19. Sequencing was carried out using peripheral blood. This chain links TRBV3-1 (or the pseudogene TRBV3-2) with TRBJ1-2, with 8 positions matching TRBD1. The CDR3 sequence is CASSQDLWTGSNYGYTF. The CDR3 DNA is TGTGCCAGCAGCCAAGATCTATGGACAGGGTCTAACTATGGCTACACCTTC.